This T cell receptor (beta chain) was sequenced in a study of CD8+ T cells in alopecia areata. Findings of the study overall: Elevated clonality characterized lesional scalp relative to normal scalp, particularly in alopecia totalis/universalis.

Extracted from the samples, RNA was reverse transcribed into cDNA to serve as the sequencing template. This table comes from immunoSEQ multiplex PCR, and its TCRdb copy is limited to in-frame clones, with some not included. The data hold 190,000 or so clones, with around 58% observed a single time. Treatment indicated: oral pan-JAK inhibitor, 5-10 mg twice daily. This clone came up a few times. The antigen is unknown. This CDR3 has 16 amino acids. Germline trimming cut 4 bases from V and 1 base from J; bases unmatched to any gene: 3. CDR1 and CDR2 (germline): SNHLY, FYNNEI. V is TRBV2 and J is TRBJ1-3; 11 bases agree with TRBD1. This receptor was obtained from a human donor with alopecia areata. Source: CD8+ T cells sorted from blood, taken at week 24, from a patient treated with tofacitinib. DNA for the CDR3: TGTGCCAGCAGTGCTTGGGACAGGGGGTCTGGAAACACCATATATTTT. Translating it yields CASSAWDRGSGNTIYF.